Here is one TCR beta chain with its context. Its cognate antigen is unknown. This specimen comes from a study of vaccination effects on CD4 cells after COVID-19. Study in general: They grew two million PBMC in each well, adding 8.5 to 10 IU/ml IL-2 and about 9.9 ug/ml peptides.

Germline-derived CDR1 and CDR2 are SGHTA and FQGTGA. CDR3 length equals 14 residues. Trimming removed 7 bases at V and 6 bases at J, with 16 bases between. A 10-day culture period preceded the isolation of CD4+ T cells. The protocol was immunoSEQ multiplex PCR, while the TCRdb copy is restricted to in-frame clones and leaves out a portion. The sample comprises about 70,000 clones, roughly 80% of which are singletons, and roughly 2% rests with the top ten. Sample: CD4+ T cells from PBMCs cultured without peptide, taken before COVID-19 vaccination. The chain carries TRBV7-3 and TRBJ2-1; TRBD1 is a possible D gene (6 bases). This sequence was found in a human donor who received a COVID-19 vaccine. For the CDR3, the DNA is TGTGCCAGCATATCCCGGGACAACTCCAATGAGCAGTTCTTC. It yields the protein CASISRDNSNEQFF.